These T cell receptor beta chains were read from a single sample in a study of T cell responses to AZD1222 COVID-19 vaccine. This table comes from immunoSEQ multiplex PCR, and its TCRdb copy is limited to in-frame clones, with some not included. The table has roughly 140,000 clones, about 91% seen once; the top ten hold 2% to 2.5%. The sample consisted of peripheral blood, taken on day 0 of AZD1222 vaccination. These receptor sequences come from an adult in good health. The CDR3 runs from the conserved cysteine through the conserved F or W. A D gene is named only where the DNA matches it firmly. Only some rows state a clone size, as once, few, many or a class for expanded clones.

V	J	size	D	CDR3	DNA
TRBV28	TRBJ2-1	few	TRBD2	CATSREVLVNEQFF	TGTGCCACCTCGCGGGAGGTCCTGGTGAATGAGCAGTTCTTC
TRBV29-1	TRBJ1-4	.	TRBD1	CSVALGQGAGEKLFF	TGCAGCGTCGCGCTCGGACAGGGGGCGGGTGAAAAACTGTTTTTT
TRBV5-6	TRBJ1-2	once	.	CASSLPQGKRDYGYTF	TGTGCCAGCAGCTTGCCCCAGGGGAAAAGGGACTATGGCTACACCTTC
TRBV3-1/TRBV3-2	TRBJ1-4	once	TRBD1	CASSLRTGYNEKLFF	TGTGCCAGCAGCCTTAGGACAGGGTACAATGAAAAACTGTTTTTT
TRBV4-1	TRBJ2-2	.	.	CASALLGTPGELFF	TGCGCCAGCGCCCTCCTCGGGACCCCCGGGGAGCTGTTTTTT
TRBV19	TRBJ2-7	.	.	CASRGGNEQYF	TGTGCCAGTAGGGGGGGAAACGAGCAGTACTTC
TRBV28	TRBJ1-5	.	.	CATSRRTEGQPQHF	TGTGCCACCTCTCGGAGGACCGAGGGTCAGCCCCAGCATTTT
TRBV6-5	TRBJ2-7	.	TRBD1	CASTIRDRGVGEQYF	TGTGCCAGCACGATCCGGGACAGGGGGGTGGGTGAGCAGTACTTC
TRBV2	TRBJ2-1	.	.	CASMRAIYNEQFF	TGTGCCAGCATGCGGGCCATATACAATGAGCAGTTCTTC
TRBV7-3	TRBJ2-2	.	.	CASSLSPPQNTGELFF	TGTGCCAGCAGCTTAAGCCCCCCACAGAACACCGGGGAGCTGTTTTTT
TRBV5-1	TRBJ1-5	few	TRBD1	CASSLGTGGINQPQHF	TGCGCCAGCAGCTTGGGGACAGGGGGGATCAATCAGCCCCAGCATTTT
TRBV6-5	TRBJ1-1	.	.	CASKFTGRDNTEAFF	TGTGCCAGCAAATTCACCGGTAGGGACAACACTGAAGCTTTCTTT
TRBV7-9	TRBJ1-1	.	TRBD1	CASSPDPGGMNTEAFF	TGTGCCAGCAGCCCCGACCCAGGGGGCATGAACACTGAAGCTTTCTTT
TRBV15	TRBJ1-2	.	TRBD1	CATSRDKGASYGYTF	TGTGCCACCAGCAGAGATAAGGGGGCCAGCTATGGCTACACCTTC
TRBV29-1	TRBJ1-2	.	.	CSVAGLKEGYTF	TGCAGCGTTGCGGGACTCAAGGAGGGCTACACCTTC
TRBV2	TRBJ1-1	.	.	CASRREMNTEAFF	TGTGCCAGCCGCAGGGAAATGAACACTGAAGCTTTCTTT
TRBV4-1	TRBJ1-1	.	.	CASSHPIGGTEAFF	TGCGCCAGCAGCCATCCTATAGGGGGGACTGAAGCTTTCTTT
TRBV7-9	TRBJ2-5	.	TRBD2	CASSPGASGSGLETQYF	TGTGCCAGCAGCCCAGGGGCTAGCGGGAGTGGTTTGGAGACCCAGTACTTC
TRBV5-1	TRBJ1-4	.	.	CASRAGAGGNEKLFF	TGCGCCAGCAGAGCTGGAGCCGGCGGTAATGAAAAACTGTTTTTT
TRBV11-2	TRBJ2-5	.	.	CASSSHSGETQYF	TGTGCCAGCAGCTCCCATAGCGGAGAGACCCAGTACTTC
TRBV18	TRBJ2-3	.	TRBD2	CASSPLAGATDTQYF	TGTGCCAGCTCACCACTAGCGGGGGCCACAGATACGCAGTATTTT
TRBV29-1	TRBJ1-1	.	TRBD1	CSVETGKAFF	TGCAGCGTTGAGACAGGGAAAGCTTTCTTT
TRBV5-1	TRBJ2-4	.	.	CASSQDRTNIQYF	TGCGCCAGCAGCCAAGACAGGACTAACATTCAGTACTTC
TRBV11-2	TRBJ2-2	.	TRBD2	CASSAAGLAGNTGELFF	TGTGCCAGCAGCGCGGCCGGACTAGCGGGGAACACCGGGGAGCTGTTTTTT
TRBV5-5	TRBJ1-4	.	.	CASSSGFLGEKLFF	TGTGCCAGCAGCTCAGGGTTCCTAGGGGAAAAACTGTTTTTT
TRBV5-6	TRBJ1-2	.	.	CASSLPQLVIYGYTF	TGTGCCAGCAGCTTACCCCAGTTGGTAATCTATGGCTACACCTTC
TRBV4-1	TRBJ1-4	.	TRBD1	CASSQDQDRGGSEKLFF	TGCGCCAGCAGCCAAGATCAAGACAGGGGTGGGAGTGAAAAACTGTTTTTT
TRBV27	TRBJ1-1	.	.	CASSFFENTEAFF	TGTGCCAGCAGTTTTTTCGAGAACACTGAAGCTTTCTTT
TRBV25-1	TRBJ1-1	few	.	CASRGNSEAFF	TGTGCCAGCAGGGGAAACAGCGAAGCTTTCTTT
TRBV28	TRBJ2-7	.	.	CASSIRESSYEQYF	TGTGCCAGCAGCATCAGGGAAAGCTCCTACGAGCAGTACTTC
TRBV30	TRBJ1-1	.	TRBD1	CAWSVPRQGERYNTEAFF	TGTGCCTGGAGTGTACCCCGACAGGGGGAAAGATATAACACTGAAGCTTTCTTT
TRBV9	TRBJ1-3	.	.	CASSVGEPDSGNTIYF	TGTGCCAGCAGCGTAGGGGAACCTGACTCTGGAAACACCATATATTTT